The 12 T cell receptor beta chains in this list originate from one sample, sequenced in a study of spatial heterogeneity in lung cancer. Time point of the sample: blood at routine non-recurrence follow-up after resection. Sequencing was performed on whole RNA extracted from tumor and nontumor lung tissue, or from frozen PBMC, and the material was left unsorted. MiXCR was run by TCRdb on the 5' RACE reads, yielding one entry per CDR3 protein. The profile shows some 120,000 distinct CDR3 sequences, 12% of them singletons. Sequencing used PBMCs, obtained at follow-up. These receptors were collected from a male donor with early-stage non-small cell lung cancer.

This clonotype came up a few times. The CDR3 loop is CASSPSEVGYGYTF. For the CDR3, the DNA is TGTGCCAGCAGCCCCTCCGAGGTTGGCTATGGCTACACCTTC. V usage is TRBV6-5 and J usage is TRBJ1-2, with no clear D. This CDR3 has 14 residues. CDR1 is MNHEY, CDR2 SVGAGI, per germline. The V end was cut by 6 bases, the J end by 4 bases, with 15 bases between.

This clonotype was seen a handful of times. The chain's CDR3 is CASSGRYSYNEQFF. The CDR3 DNA sequence: TGTGCCAGCAGTGGCAGGTACTCCTACAATGAGCAGTTCTTC. The chain combines TRBV6-1 with TRBJ2-1; D is unresolved. This CDR3 is built from 14 residues. Germline CDR1 MNHNS, CDR2 SASEGT. V lost 4 bases, J lost 0 bases, and 7 bases lay in between.

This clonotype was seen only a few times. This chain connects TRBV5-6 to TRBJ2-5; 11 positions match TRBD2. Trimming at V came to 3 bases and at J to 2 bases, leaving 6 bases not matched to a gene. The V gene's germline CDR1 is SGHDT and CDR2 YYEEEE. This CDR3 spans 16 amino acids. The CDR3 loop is CASSSNRLAGQETQYF. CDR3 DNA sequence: TGTGCCAGCAGCTCAAACCGACTAGCGGGGCAAGAGACCCAGTACTTC.

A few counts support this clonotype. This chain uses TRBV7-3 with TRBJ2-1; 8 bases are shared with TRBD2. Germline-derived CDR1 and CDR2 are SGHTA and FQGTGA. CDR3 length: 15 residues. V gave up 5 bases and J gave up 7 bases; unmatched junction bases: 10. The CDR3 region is CASSRAGEPRNEQFF. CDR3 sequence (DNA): TGTGCCAGCAGCCGAGCGGGGGAGCCTCGAAATGAGCAGTTCTTC.

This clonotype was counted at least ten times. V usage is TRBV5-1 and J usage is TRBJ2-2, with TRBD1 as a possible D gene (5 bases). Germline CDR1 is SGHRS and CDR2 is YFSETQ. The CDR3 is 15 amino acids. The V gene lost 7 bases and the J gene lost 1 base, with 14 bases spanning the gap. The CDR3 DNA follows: TGCGCCAGCCGTAGACAGCTAGTGAACACCGGGGAGCTGTTTTTT. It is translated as CASRRQLVNTGELFF.

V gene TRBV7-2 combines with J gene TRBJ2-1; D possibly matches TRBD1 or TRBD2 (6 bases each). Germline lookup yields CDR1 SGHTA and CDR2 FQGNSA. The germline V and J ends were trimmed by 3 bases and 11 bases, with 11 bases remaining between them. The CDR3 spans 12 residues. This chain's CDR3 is CASSFPGGKQFF. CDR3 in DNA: TGTGCCAGCAGCTTTCCCGGGGGCAAGCAGTTCTTC.

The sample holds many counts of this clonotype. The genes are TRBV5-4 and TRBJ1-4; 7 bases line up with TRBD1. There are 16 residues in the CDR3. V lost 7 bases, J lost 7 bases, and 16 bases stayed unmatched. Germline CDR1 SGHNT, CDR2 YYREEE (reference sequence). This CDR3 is CASLGDREGRSEKLFF. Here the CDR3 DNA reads TGTGCCAGCTTGGGAGACAGGGAAGGAAGATCTGAAAAACTGTTTTTT.

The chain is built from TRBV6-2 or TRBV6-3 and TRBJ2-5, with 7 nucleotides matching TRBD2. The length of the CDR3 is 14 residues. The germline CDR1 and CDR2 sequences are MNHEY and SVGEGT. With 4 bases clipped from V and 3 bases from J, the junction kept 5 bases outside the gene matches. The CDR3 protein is CASSWTSGKETQYF. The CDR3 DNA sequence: TGTGCCAGCAGTTGGACTAGTGGGAAAGAGACCCAGTACTTC.

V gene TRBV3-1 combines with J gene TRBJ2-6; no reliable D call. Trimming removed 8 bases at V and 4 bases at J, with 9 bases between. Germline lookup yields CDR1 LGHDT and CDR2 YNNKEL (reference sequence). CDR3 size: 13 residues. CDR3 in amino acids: CASLQAGANVLTF. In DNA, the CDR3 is TGTGCCAGCCTCCAAGCGGGGGCCAACGTCCTGACTTTC. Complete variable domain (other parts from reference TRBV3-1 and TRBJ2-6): DTAVSQTPKYLVTQMGNDKSIKCEQNLGHDTMYWYKQDSKKFLKIMFSYNNKELIINETVPNRFSPKSPDKAHLNLHINSLELGDSAVYFCASLQAGANVLTFGAGSRLTVL.

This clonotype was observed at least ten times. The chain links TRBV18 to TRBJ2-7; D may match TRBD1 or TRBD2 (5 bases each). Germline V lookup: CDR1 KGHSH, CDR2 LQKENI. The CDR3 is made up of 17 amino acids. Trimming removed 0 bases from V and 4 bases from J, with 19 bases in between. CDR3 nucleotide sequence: TGTGCCAGCTCACCACCGGAAGGTGGGGGACCGCCTTACGAGCAGTACTTC. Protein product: CASSPPEGGGPPYEQYF.

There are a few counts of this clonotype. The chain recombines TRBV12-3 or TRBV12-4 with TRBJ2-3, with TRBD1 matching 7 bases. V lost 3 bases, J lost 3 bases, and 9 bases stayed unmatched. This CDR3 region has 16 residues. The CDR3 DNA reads TGTGCCAGCAGTTTTCACGGGACAGCCAAAACAGATACGCAGTATTTT. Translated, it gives CASSFHGTAKTDTQYF.

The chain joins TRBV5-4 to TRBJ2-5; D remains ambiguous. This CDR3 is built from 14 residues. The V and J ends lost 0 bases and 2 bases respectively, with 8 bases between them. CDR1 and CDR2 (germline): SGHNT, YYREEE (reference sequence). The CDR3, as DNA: TGTGCCAGCAGCTTGGGCGGCAAGCAAGAGACCCAGTACTTC. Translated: CASSLGGKQETQYF.